Included here is one TCR beta chain sequence, with context. Antigen unknown. TCRdb itself ran the reads through MiXCR, one entry per CDR3 protein. The data show about 400,000 distinct CDR3 sequences, 15% to 20% seen once. The sample comes from a study of T cell repertoires in cytomegalovirus infection. Across the whole study: Evidence of both CMV infection and a matching HLA type came from public TCR beta signatures. Overall study findings and caveats: HLA-C-restricted, CMV-specific TCR beta clonotypes were dominant ex vivo.

The receptor was derived from a human donor in good health (CMV status not recorded). Some clones in this sample may be carry-over from other donors' samples. The specimen was PBMCs.

CDR3 loop: CASSETTGGLQPQHF. The CDR3 DNA follows: TGTGCCAGCAGTGAAACCACGGGGGGCCTTCAGCCCCAGCATTTT. The chain has TRBV6-1 and TRBJ1-5, with TRBD1 as a possible D gene (6 bases). The V end lost 2 bases, the J end lost 6 bases, and 14 bases lay between the germline ends. Per the germline V gene, CDR1 is MNHNS and CDR2 is SASEGT. The CDR3 spans 15 residues.